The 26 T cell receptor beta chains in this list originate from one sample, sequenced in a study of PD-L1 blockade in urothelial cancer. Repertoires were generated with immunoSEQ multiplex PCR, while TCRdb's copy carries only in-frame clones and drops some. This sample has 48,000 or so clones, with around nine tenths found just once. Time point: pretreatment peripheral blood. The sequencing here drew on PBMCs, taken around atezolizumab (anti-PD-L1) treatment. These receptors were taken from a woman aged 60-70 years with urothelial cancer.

The CDR3 DNA follows: TGTGCCAGCAGCGACAAAGCCGGGGATGAAGCTTTCTTT. Its translation is CASSDKAGDEAFF. V gene TRBV7-6 combines with J gene TRBJ1-1; D is unclear. Germline assignment: CDR1 SGHVS and CDR2 FNYEAQ. There are 13 residues in the CDR3. The V gene lost 5 bases and the J gene lost 7 bases, with 14 bases spanning the gap. Complete variable domain (other parts from reference TRBV7-6 and TRBJ1-1): GAGVSQSPRYKVTKRGQDVALRCDPISGHVSLYWYRQALGQGPEFLTYFNYEAQQDKSGLPNDRFSAERPEGSISTLTIQRTEQRDSAMYRCASSDKAGDEAFFGQGTRLTVV.

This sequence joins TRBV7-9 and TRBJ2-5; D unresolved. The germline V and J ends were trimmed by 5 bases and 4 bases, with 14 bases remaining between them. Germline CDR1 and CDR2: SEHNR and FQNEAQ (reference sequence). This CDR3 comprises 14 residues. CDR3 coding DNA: TGTGCCAGCAGCCGCCCCCTAGTGGGAGAGACCCAGTACTTC. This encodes CASSRPLVGETQYF.

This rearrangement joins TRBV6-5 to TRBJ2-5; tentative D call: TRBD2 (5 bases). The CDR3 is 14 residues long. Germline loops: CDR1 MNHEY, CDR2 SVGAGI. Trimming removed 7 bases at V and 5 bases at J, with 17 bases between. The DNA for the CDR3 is TGTGCCAGCATCGGATTCCGGGGATCTGAGACCCAGTACTTC. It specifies CASIGFRGSETQYF.

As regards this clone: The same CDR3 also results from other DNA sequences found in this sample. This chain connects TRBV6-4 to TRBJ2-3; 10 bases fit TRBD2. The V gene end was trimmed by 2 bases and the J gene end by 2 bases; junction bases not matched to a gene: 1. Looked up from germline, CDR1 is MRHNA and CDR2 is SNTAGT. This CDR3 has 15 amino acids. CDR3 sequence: CASSDSGGATDTQYF. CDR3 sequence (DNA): TGTGCCAGCAGTGACAGCGGGGGGGCCACAGATACGCAGTATTTT.

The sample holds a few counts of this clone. The CDR3 DNA reads TGTGCCAGCAGTGAAGGGACAGGCCGGGGACCGGAGCAGTACTTC. This sequence encodes CASSEGTGRGPEQYF. V is TRBV2 and J is TRBJ2-7; 7 bases line up with TRBD1. The CDR3 runs 15 residues. Trimming at V came to 1 base and at J to 7 bases, leaving 10 bases not matched to a gene. CDR1 SNHLY and CDR2 FYNNEI come from the germline V gene.

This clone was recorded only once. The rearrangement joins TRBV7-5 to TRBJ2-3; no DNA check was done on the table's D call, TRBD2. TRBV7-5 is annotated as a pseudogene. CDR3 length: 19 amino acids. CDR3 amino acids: CARSKGLAGKKGSTDTQYF. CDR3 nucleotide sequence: TGTGCCAGAAGCAAAGGACTAGCGGGGAAAAAAGGGAGCACAGATACGCAGTATTTT.

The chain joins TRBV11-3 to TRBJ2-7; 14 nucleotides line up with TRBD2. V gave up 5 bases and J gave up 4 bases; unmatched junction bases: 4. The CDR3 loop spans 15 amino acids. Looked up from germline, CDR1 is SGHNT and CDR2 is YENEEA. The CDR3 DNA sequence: TGTGCCAGCAGCCGGGGACTAGCGGGAGAATACGAGCAGTACTTC. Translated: CASSRGLAGEYEQYF.

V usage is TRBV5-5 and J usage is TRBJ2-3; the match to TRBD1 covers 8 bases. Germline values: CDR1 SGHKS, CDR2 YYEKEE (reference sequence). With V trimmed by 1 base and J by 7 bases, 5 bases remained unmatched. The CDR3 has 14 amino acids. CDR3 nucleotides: TGTGCCAGCAGCTTGCAGGGGGCGGAATATACGCAGTATTTT. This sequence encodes CASSLQGAEYTQYF.

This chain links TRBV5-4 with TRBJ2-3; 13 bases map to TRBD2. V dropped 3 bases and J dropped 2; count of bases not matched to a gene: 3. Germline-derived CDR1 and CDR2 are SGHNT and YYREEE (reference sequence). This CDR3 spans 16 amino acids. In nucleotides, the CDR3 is TGTGCCAGCAGCTCCGGGACTAGCGGGATCACAGATACGCAGTATTTT. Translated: CASSSGTSGITDTQYF.

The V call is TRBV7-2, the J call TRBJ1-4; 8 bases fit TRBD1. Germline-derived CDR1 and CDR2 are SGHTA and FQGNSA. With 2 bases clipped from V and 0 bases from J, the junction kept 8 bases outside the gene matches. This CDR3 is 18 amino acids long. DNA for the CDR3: TGTGCCAGCAGCTTAATGGCCGCAGGGGGCGCAACTAATGAAAAACTGTTTTTT. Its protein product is CASSLMAAGGATNEKLFF.

The chain's CDR3 is CASSPAGGSGANVLTF. CDR3 bases: TGTGCCAGCAGCCCCGCGGGGGGTTCTGGGGCCAACGTCCTGACTTTC. The gene calls are TRBV5-6 and TRBJ2-6, with TRBD2 identical over 8 bases. Germline V gene lookup returns CDR1 SGHDT and CDR2 YYEEEE. V dropped 4 bases and J dropped 1; count of bases not matched to a gene: 4. This CDR3 is built from 16 residues. The full variable domain, its missing parts supplied by reference TRBV5-6 and TRBJ2-6, is DAGVTQSPTHLIKTRGQQVTLRCSPKSGHDTVSWYQQALGQGPQFIFQYYEEEERQRGNFPDRFSGHQFPNYSSELNVNALLLGDSALYLCASSPAGGSGANVLTFGAGSRLTVL.

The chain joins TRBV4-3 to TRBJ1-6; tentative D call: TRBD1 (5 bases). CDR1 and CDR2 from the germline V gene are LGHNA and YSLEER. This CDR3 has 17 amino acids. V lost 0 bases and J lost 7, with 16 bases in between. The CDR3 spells CASSQDIVRTPNSPLHF. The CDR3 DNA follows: TGCGCCAGCAGCCAAGATATTGTGAGGACACCCAATTCACCCCTCCACTTT.

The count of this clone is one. CDR3 sequence: CASSLGGPDEQYF. CDR3 nucleotide sequence: TGTGCCAGCAGCTTGGGGGGGCCGGATGAGCAGTACTTC. V and J are TRBV7-6 and TRBJ2-7; D possibly corresponds to TRBD2 (7 bases). V shed 3 bases and J shed 7 bases, with 13 bases lying between them. The length of the CDR3 is 13 residues. CDR1 is SGHVS, CDR2 FNYEAQ, per germline.

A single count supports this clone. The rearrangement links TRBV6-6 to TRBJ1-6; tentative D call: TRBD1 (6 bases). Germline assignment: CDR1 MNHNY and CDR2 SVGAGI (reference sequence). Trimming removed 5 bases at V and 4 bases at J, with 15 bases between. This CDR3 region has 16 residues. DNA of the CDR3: TGTGCCAGCAGTAGCCCTTCTACAGGGTATAATTCACCCCTCCACTTT. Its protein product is CASSSPSTGYNSPLHF.

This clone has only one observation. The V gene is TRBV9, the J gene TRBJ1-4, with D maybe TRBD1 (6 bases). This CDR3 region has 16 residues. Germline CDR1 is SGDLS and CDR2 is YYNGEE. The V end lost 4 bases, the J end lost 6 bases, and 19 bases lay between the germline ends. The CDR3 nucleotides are TGTGCCAGCAGCCCAACTTCCGGGACACTCGATGAAAAACTGTTTTTT. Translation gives CASSPTSGTLDEKLFF.

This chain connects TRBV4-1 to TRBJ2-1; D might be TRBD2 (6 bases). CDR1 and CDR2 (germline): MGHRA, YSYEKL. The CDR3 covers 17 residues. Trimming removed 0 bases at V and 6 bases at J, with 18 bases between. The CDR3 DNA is TGCGCCAGCAGCCAAGATCAGCGACTAGTGTTCATCAATGAGCAGTTCTTC. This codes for CASSQDQRLVFINEQFF.

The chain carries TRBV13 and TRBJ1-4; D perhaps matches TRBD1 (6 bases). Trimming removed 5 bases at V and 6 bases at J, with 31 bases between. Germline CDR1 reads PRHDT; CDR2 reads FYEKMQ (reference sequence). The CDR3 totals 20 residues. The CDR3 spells CASSVLPVGAREGRDEKLFF. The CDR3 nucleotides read TGTGCCAGCAGCGTTCTCCCAGTGGGGGCTCGGGAAGGAAGGGATGAAAAACTGTTTTTT.

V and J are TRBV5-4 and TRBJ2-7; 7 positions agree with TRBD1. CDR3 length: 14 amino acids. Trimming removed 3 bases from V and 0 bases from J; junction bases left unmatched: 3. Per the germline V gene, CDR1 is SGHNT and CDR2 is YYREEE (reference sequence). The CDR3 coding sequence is TGTGCCAGCAGCTGGGACAGTAGCTCCTACGAGCAGTACTTC. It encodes CASSWDSSSYEQYF.

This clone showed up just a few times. The CDR3 DNA reads as TGTGCCAGCAACCGAGCCGACGAGCAGTACTTC. It codes for CASNRADEQYF. V usage is TRBV2 and J usage is TRBJ2-7; no reliable D call. Trimming took 7 bases from V and 5 from J, leaving 9 bases between them. CDR3 size: 11 residues. Per the germline V gene, CDR1 is SNHLY and CDR2 is FYNNEI.

The CDR3: CASRRTSGSSYNEQFF. CDR3 in DNA: TGTGCCAGTAGAAGGACTAGCGGGAGCTCCTACAATGAGCAGTTCTTC. V is TRBV19 and J is TRBJ2-1; TRBD2 matches at 13 bases. CDR3 size: 16 residues. The junction had 2 bases not matched to a gene; V was cut back by 6 bases and J by 0 bases. Germline CDR1 and CDR2: LNHDA and SQIVND (reference sequence).

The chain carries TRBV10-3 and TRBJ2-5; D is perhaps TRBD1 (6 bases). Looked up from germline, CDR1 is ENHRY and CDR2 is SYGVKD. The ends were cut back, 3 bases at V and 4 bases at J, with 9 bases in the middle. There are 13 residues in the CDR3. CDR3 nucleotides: TGTGCCATCAGTGACAGGGGAAGAGAGACCCAGTACTTC. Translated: CAISDRGRETQYF.

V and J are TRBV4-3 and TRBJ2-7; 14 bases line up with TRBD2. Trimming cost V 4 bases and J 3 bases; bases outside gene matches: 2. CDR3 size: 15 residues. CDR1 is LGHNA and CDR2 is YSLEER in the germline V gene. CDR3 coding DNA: TGCGCCAGCAGCCGCGGGACTAGCGGGGGCTACGAGCAGTACTTC. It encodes CASSRGTSGGYEQYF.

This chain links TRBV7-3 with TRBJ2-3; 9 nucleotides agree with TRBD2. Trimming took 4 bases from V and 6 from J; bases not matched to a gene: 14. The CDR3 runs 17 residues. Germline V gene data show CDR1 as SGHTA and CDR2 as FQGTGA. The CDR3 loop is CASSSYMTSGDPDTQYF. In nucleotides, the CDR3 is TGTGCCAGCAGCTCATACATGACTAGCGGTGACCCTGATACGCAGTATTTT.

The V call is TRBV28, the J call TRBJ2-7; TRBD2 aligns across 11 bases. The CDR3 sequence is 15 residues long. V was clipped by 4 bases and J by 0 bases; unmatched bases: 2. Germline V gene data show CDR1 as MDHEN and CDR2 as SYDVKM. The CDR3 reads CASSSLAGASYEQYF. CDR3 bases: TGTGCCAGCAGTTCACTAGCGGGAGCCTCCTACGAGCAGTACTTC.

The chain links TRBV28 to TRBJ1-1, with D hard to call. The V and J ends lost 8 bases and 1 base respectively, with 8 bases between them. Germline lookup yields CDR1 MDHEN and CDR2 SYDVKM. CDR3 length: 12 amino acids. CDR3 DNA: TGTGCCAGCTTCGACAAGAACACTGAAGCTTTCTTT. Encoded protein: CASFDKNTEAFF.

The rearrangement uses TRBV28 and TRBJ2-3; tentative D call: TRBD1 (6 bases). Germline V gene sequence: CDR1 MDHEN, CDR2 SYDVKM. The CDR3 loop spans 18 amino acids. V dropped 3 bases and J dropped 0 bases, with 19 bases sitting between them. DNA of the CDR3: TGTGCCAGCAGTTTCACTCTTACAGGGCGAACGAGCACAGATACGCAGTATTTT. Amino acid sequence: CASSFTLTGRTSTDTQYF.